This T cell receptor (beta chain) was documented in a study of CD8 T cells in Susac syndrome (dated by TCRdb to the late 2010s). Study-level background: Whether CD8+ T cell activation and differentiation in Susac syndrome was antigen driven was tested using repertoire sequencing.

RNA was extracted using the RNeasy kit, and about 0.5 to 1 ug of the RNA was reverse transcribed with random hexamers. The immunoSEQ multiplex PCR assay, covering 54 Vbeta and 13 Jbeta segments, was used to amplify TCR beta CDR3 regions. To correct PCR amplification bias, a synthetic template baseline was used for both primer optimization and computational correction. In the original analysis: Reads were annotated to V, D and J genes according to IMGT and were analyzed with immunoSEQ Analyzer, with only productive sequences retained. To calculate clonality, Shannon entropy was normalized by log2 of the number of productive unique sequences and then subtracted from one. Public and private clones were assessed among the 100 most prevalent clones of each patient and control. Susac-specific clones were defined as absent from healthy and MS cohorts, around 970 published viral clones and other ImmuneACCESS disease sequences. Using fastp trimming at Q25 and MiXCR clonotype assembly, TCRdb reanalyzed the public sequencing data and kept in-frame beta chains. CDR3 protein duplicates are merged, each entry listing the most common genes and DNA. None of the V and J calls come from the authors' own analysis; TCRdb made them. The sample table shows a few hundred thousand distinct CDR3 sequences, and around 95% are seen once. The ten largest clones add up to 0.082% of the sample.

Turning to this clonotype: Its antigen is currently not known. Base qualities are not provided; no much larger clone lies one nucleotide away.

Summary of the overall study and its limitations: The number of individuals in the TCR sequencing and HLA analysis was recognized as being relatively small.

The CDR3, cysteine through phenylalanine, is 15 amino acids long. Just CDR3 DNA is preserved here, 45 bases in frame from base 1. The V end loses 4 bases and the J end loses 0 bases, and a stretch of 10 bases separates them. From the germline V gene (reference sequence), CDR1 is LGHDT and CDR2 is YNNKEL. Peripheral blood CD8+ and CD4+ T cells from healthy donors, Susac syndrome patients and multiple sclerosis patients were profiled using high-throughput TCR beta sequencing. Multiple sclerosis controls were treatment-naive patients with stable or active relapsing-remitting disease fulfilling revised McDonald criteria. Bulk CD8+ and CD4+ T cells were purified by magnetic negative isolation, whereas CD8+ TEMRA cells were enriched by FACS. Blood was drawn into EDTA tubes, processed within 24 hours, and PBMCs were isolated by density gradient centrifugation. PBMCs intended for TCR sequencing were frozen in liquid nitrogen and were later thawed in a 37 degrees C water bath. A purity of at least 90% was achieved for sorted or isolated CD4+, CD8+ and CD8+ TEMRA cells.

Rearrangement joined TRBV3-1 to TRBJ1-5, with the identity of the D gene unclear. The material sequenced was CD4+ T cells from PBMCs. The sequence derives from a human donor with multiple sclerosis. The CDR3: CASSPGFYSNQPQHF. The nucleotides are TGTGCCAGCAGCCCGGGATTTTATAGCAATCAGCCCCAGCATTTT.